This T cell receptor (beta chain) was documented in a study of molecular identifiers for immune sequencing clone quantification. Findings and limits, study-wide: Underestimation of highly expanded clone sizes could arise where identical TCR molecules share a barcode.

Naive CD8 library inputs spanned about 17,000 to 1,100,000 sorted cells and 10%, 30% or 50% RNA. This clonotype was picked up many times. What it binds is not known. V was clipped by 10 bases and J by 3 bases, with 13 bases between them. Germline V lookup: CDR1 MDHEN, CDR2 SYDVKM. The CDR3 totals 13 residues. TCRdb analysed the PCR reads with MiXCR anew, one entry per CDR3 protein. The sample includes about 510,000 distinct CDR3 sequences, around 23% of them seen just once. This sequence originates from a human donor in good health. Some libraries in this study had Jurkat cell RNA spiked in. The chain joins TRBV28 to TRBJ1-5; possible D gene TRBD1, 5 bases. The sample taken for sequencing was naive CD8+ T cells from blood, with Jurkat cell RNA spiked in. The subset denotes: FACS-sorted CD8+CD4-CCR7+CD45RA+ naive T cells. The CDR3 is CATQDSHNQPQHF. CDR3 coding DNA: TGTGCCACCCAAGACAGCCACAATCAGCCCCAGCATTTT.